The clone carrying this T cell receptor beta chain was counted at least ten times. What it binds is unknown. A single-stranded UMI oligo with SP2 sequence was ligated to cDNA 3' ends. An equimolar mix of RC1.1 and RC1.2 primed the beta chain across TRBC1 and TRBC2. TCRdb redid the calling of the UMI-ligation and nested PCR reads with MiXCR, one entry per CDR3 protein. The sample has fewer than 50,000 distinct CDR3 sequences; approximately 10% are singletons. This CDR3 is built from 16 residues. With 5 bases clipped from V and 3 bases from J, the junction kept 9 bases outside the gene matches. This sample was included in a study of quantifying T cell responses using KT2 cells. Whole-study context: TCR alpha and beta constant-region primers primed reverse transcription of RNA. Overall study results and limits: Very high KT2 spike-in numbers caused saturation in KT2 sequence detection. The number of KT2 alpha and beta sequences was a linear function of input KT2 cells.

The TCR originated in a human donor. This chain uses TRBV12-3 or TRBV12-4 with TRBJ2-1; 8 positions match TRBD1. What was sequenced was PBMCs spiked with cells of the T cell clone KT2. This CDR3 reads CASSASVTGDYNEQFF. The CDR3 bases are TGTGCCAGCAGTGCCTCCGTGACAGGGGACTACAATGAGCAGTTCTTC.